The 32 T cell receptor beta chains reported below all come from one sample, sequenced in a study of human T cells and chemical hapten exposure. Treatment of the sample: therapeutic diphenylcyclopropenone sensitization with weekly scalp DPC. It was the library that attached unique molecular identifiers to individual cDNA molecules. TCRdb independently ran MiXCR on the reads; one entry per CDR3 protein. The sample lists fewer than 5,000 distinct CDR3 sequences, more than 45% occurring once. Source: whole blood, taken before DPC sensitization or 2, 6, or about 24 weeks after (not recorded which). These receptors were taken from an adult with alopecia areata. Some clones in this sample may be carry-over from other donors' samples. This table probably holds off-target reads from a library built for another chain.

The chain couples TRBV6-6 to TRBJ2-7; D remains unclear. The CDR3 has 12 residues. The germline V gene has CDR1 MNHNY and CDR2 SVGAGI (reference sequence). The V end lost 4 bases, the J end lost 3 bases, and 7 bases lay between the germline ends. The chain's CDR3 is CASSSVSYEQYF. CDR3 DNA sequence: TGTGCCAGCAGTTCCGTCAGCTACGAGCAGTACTTC.

The chain employs TRBV19 and TRBJ2-7; D call uncertain. The CDR3 runs to 13 residues. The germline V and J ends were trimmed by 6 bases and 3 bases, with 12 bases remaining between them. Germline CDR1 reads LNHDA; CDR2 reads SQIVND (reference sequence). The CDR3 spells CASRSNGHYEQYF. The CDR3 DNA follows: TGTGCCAGTAGATCAAACGGTCACTACGAGCAGTACTTC.

The V and J genes are TRBV7-2 and TRBJ2-1; D unclear. The V and J ends lost 1 base and 0 bases respectively, with 19 bases between them. The germline V gene encodes CDR1 SGHTA and CDR2 FQGNSA. This CDR3 region has 19 residues. CDR3 protein: CASSLVAQSYKSSYNEQFF. CDR3 nucleotide sequence: TGTGCCAGCAGCTTAGTAGCCCAGTCCTACAAGAGCTCCTACAATGAGCAGTTCTTC. The complete variable domain, with remaining parts taken from reference TRBV7-2 and TRBJ2-1, reads GAGVSQSPSNKVTEKGKDVELRCDPISGHTALYWYRQSLGQGLEFLIYFQGNSAPDKSGLPSDRFSAERTGGSVSTLTIQRTQQEDSAVYLCASSLVAQSYKSSYNEQFFGPGTRLTVL.

This rearrangement joins TRBV20-1 to TRBJ2-7; no definite D call. The CDR3 is 13 amino acids. The V gene's germline CDR1 is DFQATT and CDR2 SNEGSKA (reference sequence). V was clipped by 3 bases and J by 3 bases, with 12 bases between them. The CDR3 loop reads CSASRADDYEQYF. In DNA form, the CDR3 reads TGCAGTGCTAGCCGGGCCGATGACTACGAGCAGTACTTC.

DNA for the CDR3: TGTGCCACCAGTGTGGCGGGAGGGCCCACAGATACGCAGTATTTT. Translated, it gives CATSVAGGPTDTQYF. The rearrangement uses TRBV24-1 and TRBJ2-3, with 9 bases lining up with TRBD2. The CDR3 is 15 amino acids. The V gene end was trimmed by 5 bases and the J gene end by 2 bases; junction bases not matched to a gene: 4. The germline V gene encodes CDR1 KGHDR and CDR2 SFDVKD.

This clonotype was recorded once. The chain joins TRBV5-6 to TRBJ2-4, with TRBD1 matching 11 bases. CDR1 and CDR2 from the germline V gene are SGHDT and YYEEEE. This CDR3 comprises 18 residues. V shed 3 bases, J shed 0 bases, and the junction held 8 bases outside the gene matches. CDR3 sequence reads: CASSSGTGGRLAKNIQYF. The CDR3 bases are TGTGCCAGCAGCTCTGGGACAGGGGGGCGACTAGCCAAAAACATTCAGTACTTC.

The genes are TRBV7-8 and TRBJ2-1; TRBD1 might be the D (6 bases). Trimming removed 0 bases from V and 1 base from J, with 10 bases in between. CDR3 length: 16 residues. Germline values: CDR1 SGHVS, CDR2 FQNEAQ. CDR3 DNA: TGTGCCAGCAGCTTAGCCGGGACACTTTCCTACAATGAGCAGTTCTTC. This sequence encodes CASSLAGTLSYNEQFF.

The V gene is TRBV7-9, the J gene TRBJ2-3; D is unclear. CDR3 length equals 14 residues. CDR1 and CDR2 from the germline V gene are SEHNR and FQNEAQ (reference sequence). V shed 9 bases and J shed 1 base, with 14 bases lying between them. The CDR3 bases are TGTGCCAGTTCTGAGGCTAGGGGCACAGATACGCAGTATTTT. Translated, it gives CASSEARGTDTQYF.

This clonotype appeared a few times. V and J are TRBV7-9 and TRBJ2-3; 9 bases are a match to TRBD1. V was pared by 1 base and J by 7 bases, with 6 bases of the junction left unmatched. Germline values: CDR1 SEHNR, CDR2 FQNEAQ (reference sequence). CDR3 length: 15 amino acids. CDR3 DNA: TGTGCCAGCAGCTTAGAAGTGACAGGGGGAAATACGCAGTATTTT. Translating gives CASSLEVTGGNTQYF. Combining the CDR3 with reference TRBV7-9 and TRBJ2-3 gives the whole variable domain DTGVSQNPRHKITKRGQNVTFRCDPISEHNRLYWYRQTLGQGPEFLTYFQNEAQLEKSRLLSDRFSAERPKGSFSTLEIQRTEQGDSAMYLCASSLEVTGGNTQYFGPGTRLTVL.

The chain recombines TRBV29-1 with TRBJ2-7; TRBD1 matches 9 bases. Per germline, CDR1 SQVTM and CDR2 ANQGSEA. CDR3 length: 14 residues. Trimming took 6 bases from V and 4 from J; bases not matched to a gene: 10. The CDR3 nucleotides read TGCAGCGTCGTACAGGGGGCAGGGGGATACGAGCAGTACTTC. Protein product: CSVVQGAGGYEQYF.

V is TRBV9 and J is TRBJ2-3; 8 bases match TRBD2. V was clipped by 4 bases and J by 3 bases; unmatched bases: 13. The CDR3 sequence is 17 residues long. The germline V gene has CDR1 SGDLS and CDR2 YYNGEE. The CDR3: CASSTRGLAFGTDTQYF. The CDR3 nucleotides are TGTGCCAGCAGCACCCGAGGACTAGCTTTTGGTACAGATACGCAGTATTTT.

The rearrangement joins TRBV12-3 or TRBV12-4 to TRBJ2-1; D is undetermined. This CDR3 contains 13 residues. Trimming stripped 6 bases from V and 10 bases from J, with 16 bases between. The CDR3 reads CASRPEAFGEQFF. CDR3 DNA: TGTGCCAGCAGACCCGAAGCATTCGGAGAGCAGTTCTTC.

The chain employs TRBV28 and TRBJ2-7; 9 positions agree with TRBD1. Trimming removed 6 bases from V and 5 bases from J; junction bases left unmatched: 11. The CDR3 length is 15 residues. Germline loops: CDR1 MDHEN, CDR2 SYDVKM. CDR3 region: CASREQGTGRNEQYF. In DNA form, the CDR3 reads TGTGCCAGCAGAGAACAAGGGACAGGGAGGAACGAGCAGTACTTC.

The J gene is TRBJ1-4, the V gene TRBV28, with TRBD1 matching over 11 bases. The CDR3 extends over 17 amino acids. V gave up 3 bases and J gave up 1 base; unmatched junction bases: 4. From germline, CDR1 is MDHEN and CDR2 SYDVKM. In DNA form, the CDR3 reads TGTGCCAGCAGTTTGGACAGGGGGCGTGTAACTAATGAAAAACTGTTTTTT. It encodes CASSLDRGRVTNEKLFF.

The chain has TRBV4-3 and TRBJ2-5; TRBD2 aligns across 8 bases. Losses at the gene ends were 4 bases for V and 4 bases for J; bases not matched to a gene: 5. CDR1 and CDR2 (germline): LGHNA, YSLEER. The CDR3 covers 14 residues. The CDR3 DNA is TGCGCCAGCAGCCTGGGACTAGGTACAGAGACCCAGTACTTC. Translated, it gives CASSLGLGTETQYF.

The V call is TRBV19, the J call TRBJ2-3; 8 bases agree with TRBD2. Germline CDR1 reads LNHDA; CDR2 reads SQIVND (reference sequence). The CDR3 sequence is 16 residues long. V shed 3 bases and J 1 base; nucleotides not matched to a gene: 6. The CDR3 bases are TGTGCCAGTAGTATTTCACGAGCGGGAGGCACAGATACGCAGTATTTT. Protein sequence: CASSISRAGGTDTQYF.

The CDR3: CASSPDQGYEQFF. The CDR3, as DNA: TGTGCCAGCAGTCCCGACCAGGGCTATGAGCAGTTCTTC. This chain joins TRBV6-2 or TRBV6-3 and TRBJ2-1; a possible D gene is TRBD1 (5 bases). V was shortened by 5 bases and J by 8 bases, with 13 bases between the two germline ends. The germline V gene has CDR1 MNHEY and CDR2 SVGEGT. This CDR3 comprises 13 residues.

V usage is TRBV6-2 or TRBV6-3 and J usage is TRBJ2-2; tentatively, D is TRBD2 (6 bases). Trimming removed 2 bases at V and 4 bases at J, with 8 bases between. This CDR3 region has 14 residues. Germline V gene data show CDR1 as MNHEY and CDR2 as SVGEGT. The CDR3 here is CASSYKTSTGELFF. The DNA of the CDR3 is TGTGCCAGCAGTTACAAGACTAGCACCGGGGAGCTGTTTTTT.

The chain carries TRBV6-2 or TRBV6-3 and TRBJ2-1, with TRBD2 matching over 8 bases. Germline-derived CDR1 and CDR2 are MNHEY and SVGEGT. V gave up 6 bases and J gave up 3 bases; unmatched junction bases: 7. The length of the CDR3 is 15 residues. CDR3 nucleotide sequence: TGTGCCAGCAGACAAAGCGGGAGCCACTACAATGAGCAGTTCTTC. It specifies CASRQSGSHYNEQFF.

The rearrangement joins TRBV4-1 to TRBJ2-2; D is unclear. The V and J ends lost 0 bases and 5 bases respectively, with 13 bases between them. There are 16 residues in the CDR3. Germline V gene data show CDR1 as MGHRA and CDR2 as YSYEKL. CDR3 loop: CASSQDLDGGTGELFF. The CDR3 coding sequence is TGCGCCAGCAGCCAAGACCTGGACGGTGGTACCGGGGAGCTGTTTTTT.

The genes are TRBV18 and TRBJ2-1; D unresolved. V dropped 1 base and J dropped 6 bases, with 16 bases sitting between them. The CDR3 sequence is 16 residues long. Germline values: CDR1 KGHSH, CDR2 LQKENI. The CDR3: CASSPLGPPSLNEQFF. The CDR3 nucleotides read TGTGCCAGCTCACCACTCGGCCCCCCCTCCCTCAATGAGCAGTTCTTC.

J is TRBJ2-1 and V is TRBV9; the match to TRBD2 covers 14 bases. The germline V gene has CDR1 SGDLS and CDR2 YYNGEE. CDR3 length: 16 amino acids. With V trimmed by 4 bases and J by 7 bases, 7 bases remained unmatched. The CDR3 spells CASSFWTSGRSNEQFF. CDR3 sequence (DNA): TGTGCCAGCAGCTTCTGGACTAGCGGGAGGTCAAATGAGCAGTTCTTC.

The rearrangement uses TRBV18 and TRBJ2-2; 9 bases fit TRBD1. The junction had 3 bases not matched to a gene; V was cut back by 6 bases and J by 4 bases. Germline values: CDR1 KGHSH, CDR2 LQKENI. The CDR3 loop spans 14 amino acids. The CDR3: CASSRDRATGELFF. DNA of the CDR3: TGTGCCAGCTCGCGGGACAGGGCCACCGGGGAGCTGTTTTTT.

A single count supports this clonotype. This rearrangement joins TRBV12-3 or TRBV12-4 to TRBJ2-5; 7 bases match TRBD1. The CDR3 is 13 amino acids. J was trimmed by 3 bases and V by 6 bases; bases with no gene match: 4. The CDR3 coding sequence is TGTGCCAGCAGCCTTGGGACAGAAGAGACCCAGTACTTC. It is translated as CASSLGTEETQYF.

The chain joins TRBV20-1 to TRBJ2-3; D is uncertain. V shed 6 bases and J shed 2 bases, with 9 bases lying between them. The CDR3 runs 12 residues. From germline, CDR1 is DFQATT and CDR2 SNEGSKA (reference sequence). CDR3 sequence: CSAKPFTDTQYF. The CDR3 region has the DNA TGCAGTGCCAAACCCTTCACAGATACGCAGTATTTT.

The chain combines TRBV5-1 with TRBJ2-1; no reliable D call. The V end lost 0 bases, the J end lost 8 bases, and 9 bases lay between the germline ends. Germline CDR1 reads SGHRS; CDR2 reads YFSETQ. The CDR3 is 13 residues long. Here the CDR3 reads CASSLAGSDEQFF. In DNA, the CDR3 is TGCGCCAGCAGCTTGGCTGGGTCCGATGAGCAGTTCTTC.

Only a few counts were recorded for this clonotype. V gene TRBV19 combines with J gene TRBJ2-6; D is possibly TRBD1 or TRBD2 (6 bases each). The ends were cut back, 8 bases at V and 7 bases at J, with 12 bases in the middle. The CDR3 has 13 amino acids. CDR1 and CDR2 from the germline V gene are LNHDA and SQIVND (reference sequence). CDR3 sequence: CASSSGAANVLTF. In DNA, the CDR3 is TGTGCCAGTTCCTCGGGGGCCGCCAACGTCCTGACTTTC.

The rearrangement joins TRBV15 to TRBJ2-7; possibly TRBD2 for D (6 bases). The CDR3 is made up of 14 amino acids. Germline V lookup: CDR1 LNHNV, CDR2 YYDKDF (reference sequence). Deletions cut 0 bases from V and 0 bases from J, with 6 bases between. CDR3 nucleotide sequence: TGTGCCACCAGCAGAGATAGCGGCTCCTACGAGCAGTACTTC. This encodes CATSRDSGSYEQYF.

This clonotype has only a few counts. V usage is TRBV5-1 and J usage is TRBJ2-7; no reliable D call. V was trimmed by 1 base and J by 3 bases, leaving 11 bases between them. CDR1 is SGHRS, CDR2 YFSETQ, per germline. This CDR3 contains 14 residues. The CDR3 sequence: CASSLKGPSYEQYF. For the CDR3, the DNA is TGCGCCAGCAGCTTGAAAGGGCCGAGCTACGAGCAGTACTTC.

This chain uses TRBV4-1 with TRBJ2-5; D possibly uses TRBD1 or TRBD2 (6 bases each). V shed 3 bases and J shed 0 bases, with 11 bases lying between them. The CDR3 covers 15 residues. Germline values: CDR1 MGHRA, CDR2 YSYEKL. The chain's CDR3 is CASSQAGQNQETQYF. The CDR3 nucleotides read TGCGCCAGCAGCCAGGCGGGACAAAACCAAGAGACCCAGTACTTC.

V and J are TRBV4-1 and TRBJ2-3; TRBD1 is a possible D gene (5 bases). The V end lost 4 bases, the J end lost 1 base, and 9 bases lay between the germline ends. CDR3 length equals 14 residues. Germline values: CDR1 MGHRA, CDR2 YSYEKL. CDR3 in amino acids: CASSRQQGTDTQYF. CDR3 coding DNA: TGCGCCAGCAGCCGACAACAGGGCACAGATACGCAGTATTTT.

As DNA, the CDR3 is TGTGCCAGCAGTTTAGCGAGTATCTACAATGAGCAGTTCTTC. This encodes CASSLASIYNEQFF. V and J are TRBV12-3 or TRBV12-4 and TRBJ2-1; D call uncertain. V lost 0 bases, J lost 3 bases, and 6 bases lay in between. This CDR3 region has 14 residues.